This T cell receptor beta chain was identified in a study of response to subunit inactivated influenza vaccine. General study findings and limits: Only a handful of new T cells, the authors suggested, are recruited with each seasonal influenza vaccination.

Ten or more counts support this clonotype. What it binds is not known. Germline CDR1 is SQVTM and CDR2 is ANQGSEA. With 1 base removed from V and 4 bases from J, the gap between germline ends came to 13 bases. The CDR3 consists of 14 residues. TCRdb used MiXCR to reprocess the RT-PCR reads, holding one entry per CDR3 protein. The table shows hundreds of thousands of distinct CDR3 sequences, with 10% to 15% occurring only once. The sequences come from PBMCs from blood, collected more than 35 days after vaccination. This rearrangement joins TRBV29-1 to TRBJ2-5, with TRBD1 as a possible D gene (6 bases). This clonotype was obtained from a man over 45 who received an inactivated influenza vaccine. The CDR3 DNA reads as TGCAGCGTTGAAGGCCAACAGGGTGGAGAGACCCAGTACTTC. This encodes CSVEGQQGGETQYF.